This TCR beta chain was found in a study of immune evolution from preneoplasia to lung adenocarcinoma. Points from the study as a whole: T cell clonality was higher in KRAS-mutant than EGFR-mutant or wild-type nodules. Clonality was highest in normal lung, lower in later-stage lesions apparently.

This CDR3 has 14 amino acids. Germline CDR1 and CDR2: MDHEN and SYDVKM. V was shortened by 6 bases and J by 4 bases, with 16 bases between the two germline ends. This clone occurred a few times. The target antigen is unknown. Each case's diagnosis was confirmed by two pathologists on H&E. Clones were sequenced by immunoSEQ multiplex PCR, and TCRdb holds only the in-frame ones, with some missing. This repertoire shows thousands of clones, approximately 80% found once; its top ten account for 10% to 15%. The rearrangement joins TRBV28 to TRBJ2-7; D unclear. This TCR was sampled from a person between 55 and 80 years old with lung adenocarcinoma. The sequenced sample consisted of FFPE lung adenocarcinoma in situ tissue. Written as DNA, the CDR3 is TGTGCCAGCAGCCCCACCCACGCTAATTACGAGCAGTACTTC. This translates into CASSPTHANYEQYF.